The entry below describes one TCR beta chain. This clone's antigen is unknown. No clone much larger than this one lies a single base away; base qualities are absent. The CDR3 runs 15 amino acids, cysteine and phenylalanine included. Solely the CDR3 DNA is kept, with 45 bases framed from the first base. Trimming removed 6 bases from V and 5 bases from J, leaving 16 bases between the germline ends. The germline V gene specifies SGHVS as CDR1 and FQNEAQ as CDR2. The cohort comprised fewer than 750 healthy bone marrow donors. At the time of sampling, all cohort members were nominally healthy, though unrecorded immune exposures were likely present. The donor tested CMV seropositive and was one of the 289 seropositive cohort members. A peripheral blood sample was collected from each donor, and TCR beta sequencing was performed on peripheral blood mononuclear cells. The Qiagen DNeasy Blood Extraction Kit was used to extract genomic DNA from the blood cell samples.

These data come from a study of cytomegalovirus exposure and HLA in healthy donors (dated by TCRdb to the late 2010s). Background on the whole study: According to an earlier analysis of 550 to 750 of the donors, about 190 million T cells yielded some 120 million unique TCR beta sequences and 276 Gb of sequence data. An early release that covered approximately 600 HLA-typed donors contained 300 to 350 gigabases of sequencing data and tens of millions of unique TCR sequences. Of the roughly 400 genotyped donors, roughly 85% fell in the genetic ancestry cluster associated with self-reported Caucasian donors. The aim of the study was to test whether cataloging public T cell receptors could identify signatures of past pathogen exposure. The study profiled the T cell repertoires of more than 500 subjects by immunosequencing and related them to cytomegalovirus serostatus. In addition to the first cohort of roughly 700 subjects, a separate validation cohort of 130 or so different subjects was used. High-throughput TCR immunosequencing, statistical association of individual TCRs with disease status, and machine learning were combined to predict cytomegalovirus infection status. In a later analysis, previously published TCR beta repertoires from fewer than 750 donors were re-analyzed and high-resolution HLA genotyping was added so that TCR occurrence patterns could be studied. Rather than using new phenotypic data, the later analysis identified candidate immune exposures from TCR beta sequences and from how often those sequences occurred across donors. An earlier analysis of some 500 of the donors used high-throughput TCR beta sequencing to judge whether each TCR beta V gene segment behaved as functional or pseudogenic. Donor age, sex, ethnicity and CMV serostatus were collected together with the repertoire data. In a later genetic analysis, genome-wide SNP genotypes for about 55% of the roughly 670 donors were used, and that subset was treated as a discovery cohort. All discovery cohort repertoires had been generated using a single sequencing platform. Both class I and class II loci were covered by HLA typing, at four-digit resolution. Typing coverage differed by locus: A, B, C, DRB1 and DQB1 were typed in about 629-640 donors, DQA1 in about 560, DPA1 in some 600, and DPB1 in roughly 470. A handful of DR-DQ haplotypes were handled as single units for association and clustering because linkage in the cohort was strong. Across some 400 genotyped donors of the cohort, an average of roughly 250,000 unique TCR beta nucleotide sequences per donor were sequenced, and about a sixth of those sequences were non-productive. Findings and caveats that apply to the study as a whole: According to a later analysis, TCR association rates differed among HLA loci, with DRB1 alleles showing the most associated TCRs and HLA-C alleles showing the fewest. Because some donors lacked HLA typing at each locus, the association tests relied only on the typed subset. The presence/absence analyses assumed that sequencing depth was roughly uniform across donors, and that assumption may not be true. A later analysis found that most CMV-associated TCR beta chains appeared HLA-restricted, with HLA associations seemingly driven largely by CMV exposure. Immune exposure information for the cohort was limited to CMV serostatus. When HLA alleles, especially DR and DQ, strongly co-occurred, TCR associations were difficult to assign to individual alleles. Some IMGT-functional V segments, including TRBV6-2 and TRBV6-3, could not be distinguished by the 87-base-pair reads and were therefore excluded. Correlated functional status among segregating V segments might be attributable to linkage disequilibrium, but an unknown experimental factor could not be ruled out. A later analysis associated 15,000 to 20,000 TCR beta sequences with specific HLA alleles at a false discovery rate of 0.05. In this cohort, only TCR beta chains were sequenced, and detectable features were limited by the absence of alpha or paired-chain data. A further reported finding was that TCR beta sequences accurately predicted the HLA-A and HLA-B alleles for most subjects in the first cohort. In both the original and validation cohorts, the classifier was reported to diagnose cytomegalovirus status with high specificity and sensitivity. Across donors, most TCR sequences were observed very rarely, whereas some public TCRs were present in many individuals. A cluster of highly shared sequence variants was judged likely to be a technical artifact of the sequencing pipeline. According to the authors, the approach could potentially be generalized to other disease states and immunological phenotypes. A total of 150 or so TCR beta chains were listed by the study as associated with cytomegalovirus. In vitro tests confirmed that a few of the cytomegalovirus-associated TCR beta chains recognize cytomegalovirus antigens. An association between a missense DCLRE1C variant and V-gene and J-gene trimming of TCR beta chains was found in a later genetic analysis and replicated in an independent cohort. In an earlier analysis of several hundred of the donors, most TCR beta V segments were observed in productive rearrangements about 90% or about 30% of the time, broadly matching IMGT annotations. Because counts were too low, seventeen rarely observed V segments, including chromosome 9 orphons, were left out of the earlier analysis of a few hundred of the donors. In a later analysis, HLA-associated TCR beta chains were found to be more clonally expanded and to have lower generation probabilities than equally common non-associated chains. Compared with the approximately 700-donor mean, donors in an Asian-associated ancestry cluster had fewer N-insertions in productive TCRs, according to a later genetic analysis. A later analysis reported that several top co-occurrence clusters appeared linked to parvovirus B19, influenza, CMV and Epstein-Barr virus.

The library was built by means of the immunoSEQ multiplex PCR assay. For the multiplex PCR, a mixture combining 60 forward primers for TCR Vbeta segments and 13 reverse primers for TCR Jbeta segments was used. A multiplex PCR assay on genomic DNA amplified the CDR3 region of rearranged TCR beta genes. Amplified TCR beta libraries were sequenced as 87-base-pair reads on the Illumina HiSeq System. Concerning the study's data processing: A later analysis counted tens of millions of unique TCR beta chains across the 666 repertoires, and roughly 10 million of these chains were shared by at least two donors. Raw reads were error-corrected and collapsed into unique sequences by a nearest-neighbor algorithm in which closely related sequences were merged to remove PCR and sequencing errors. To assign V, D and J gene segments, CDR3 sequences were aligned to IMGT reference sequences. Each retained sequence needed at least a six-nucleotide match to both a V gene segment and a J gene segment. A rearrangement was called productive if the CDR3 had no stop codons and remained in frame with V and J, and every other rearrangement was called non-productive. CDR3 was defined according to IMGT convention as the region running from the second conserved V-encoded cysteine to the conserved J-encoded phenylalanine. The earlier analysis of about 590 of the donors excluded sequences that lacked an unambiguous match to a single V gene segment. In an earlier analysis of a few hundred of the donors, a V segment was called functional when productive rearrangements were above 56.7%, and segregating when the standard deviation between donors exceeded 5%. To diagnose cytomegalovirus status from the catalog of TCR beta chain sequences, a statistical classification framework was built. In a later analysis, TCR nucleotide sequences were compared against IMGT/GENE-DB human TR gene sequences so that V and J genes could be assigned. A later analysis assigned CDR3 sequences and most-parsimonious VDJ recombination scenarios with the TCRdist pipeline. In a later analysis, each TCR beta chain was defined by its CDR3 amino acid sequence together with its V-gene family, and reads lacking a unique V-gene family were excluded. To address suspected cross-contamination and a sequencing artifact, a later analysis removed a few hundred highly shared, low-generation-probability nucleotide sequences. In a later analysis, a clonal expansion index was calculated for each public chain from normalized within-repertoire ranks of inferred template counts. A later analysis computed generation probabilities with a VDJ recombination model fitted to out-of-frame rearrangements, and checked the results against IGoR. A later analysis scored TCR-TCR, TCR-HLA and TCR-CMV co-occurrence with hypergeometric tests, applying a repertoire-size bias correction to TCR pairs. To estimate false discovery rates, a later analysis permuted the HLA or CMV assignments 20 times. A later analysis grouped co-occurring TCRs with DBSCAN, adding TCRdist sequence similarity when clustering within HLA-allele-positive subsets. Repertoires with fewer than 30,000 or more than 120,000 public chains were left out of co-occurrence clustering, as were about five repertoires with anomalous nucleotide sharing. Sourced from immuneACCESS, this table was stored by TCRdb with only in-frame sequences that have V and J called. A share of the clones is absent; for the studies checked, an unresolved V gene accounts for under half, and the remainder has no known explanation. V and J calls and clone size follow that table, whereas D and trimming were derived from the DNA. This sample comprises 150,000 to 200,000 clones, roughly 84% of them detected only once. More than 2% of the sample is held by the ten biggest clonotypes.

Sample: PBMCs. The receptor was derived from a man between 18 and 35 years old in good health and CMV-seropositive. The V and J genes are TRBV7-8 and TRBJ2-2; matching of 5 bases hints at TRBD1 as the D gene. CDR3 sequence: CASRLQGSPTGELFF. The nucleotides are TGTGCCAGCAGGCTCCAGGGTTCCCCGACCGGGGAGCTGTTTTTT.